Presented here are 5 T cell receptor beta chains from one specimen sequenced in a study of OX40 agonist ivuxolimab in advanced cancers. Assay used: immunoSEQ multiplex PCR; TCRdb lists only in-frame clones, some missing. The table records tens of thousands of clones, 86% of them present only once. The source was CD4+ or CD8+ T cells sorted from blood, collected in a trial of the OX40 agonist ivuxolimab. The receptor set was obtained from an adult with an advanced solid tumor such as melanoma, head and neck, liver or kidney cancer.

The rearrangement uses TRBV28 and TRBJ1-3; maybe TRBD1 (5 bases). Germline V gene lookup returns CDR1 MDHEN and CDR2 SYDVKM. V dropped 5 bases and J dropped 1 base, with 12 bases sitting between them. The CDR3 has 15 amino acids. The CDR3 DNA sequence: TGTGCCAGCAGTCTAGTGACAGCTTCTGGAAACACCATATATTTT. Its translation: CASSLVTASGNTIYF.

The V call is TRBV10-3, the J call TRBJ1-4; D is ambiguous. The CDR3 is 15 residues long. Germline lookup yields CDR1 ENHRY and CDR2 SYGVKD. V was trimmed by 6 bases and J by 5 bases, leaving 16 bases between them. The DNA for the CDR3 is TGTGCCATCAGCAATCACGACGGAGGGAATGAAAAACTGTTTTTT. Residues: CAISNHDGGNEKLFF.

The rearrangement links TRBV4-1 to TRBJ1-4; D uncertain. CDR3 size: 16 residues. Germline CDR1 MGHRA, CDR2 YSYEKL. Trimming cost V 0 bases and J 7 bases, with 15 bases left between them. The CDR3 loop is CASSQDAARRFEKLFF. CDR3 sequence (DNA): TGCGCCAGCAGCCAAGATGCCGCGAGGCGGTTTGAAAAACTGTTTTTT.

This clone was observed a few times. The chain uses TRBV11-2 and TRBJ2-7; D remains ambiguous. The CDR3 sequence is 13 residues long. Germline V lookup: CDR1 SGHAT, CDR2 FQNNGV. V lost 4 bases to trimming and J lost 1 base, with 8 bases between them. As DNA, the CDR3 is TGTGCCAGCAGCTCACCGATTTCCTACGAGCAGTACTTC. Amino acids: CASSSPISYEQYF.

The rearrangement uses TRBV10-3 and TRBJ2-1; TRBD2 matches at 14 bases. The CDR3 sequence is 16 residues long. With 1 base clipped from V and 6 bases from J, the junction kept 2 bases outside the gene matches. CDR1 is ENHRY, CDR2 SYGVKD, per germline. CDR3 DNA sequence: TGTGCCATCAGTGAGTTGGGGACTAGCGGGGGCAATGAGCAGTTCTTC. As protein: CAISELGTSGGNEQFF.